This T cell receptor (beta chain) was recorded in a study of cytomegalovirus exposure and HLA in healthy donors. Regarding this clone: No antigen is known for it.

Whole-study findings and limits: Relative to the roughly 700-donor mean, N-insertions were reportedly fewer in an Asian-associated ancestry cluster in a later analysis. An assumption of roughly uniform sequencing depth across donors underlay the presence/absence analyses.

Trimming cost V 5 bases and J 0 bases; bases outside gene matches: 20. Germline assignment: CDR1 GTSNPN and CDR2 SVGIG (reference sequence). The CDR3 spans 20 residues. The PCR contained 60 Vbeta and 13 Jbeta primers. Assay used: immunoSEQ multiplex PCR; TCRdb lists only in-frame clones, some missing. Of about 160,000 clones listed, around 80% are singletons. Samples came from healthy bone marrow donors. This chain joins TRBV30 and TRBJ1-5, with TRBD1 matching 9 bases. The sequence derives from a woman in her forties or fifties in good health and CMV-seropositive. Sample: PBMCs. The CDR3 region is CAWDEYLKGQGIGSNQPQHF. Written as DNA, the CDR3 is TGTGCCTGGGACGAATACTTAAAAGGACAGGGGATCGGTAGCAATCAGCCCCAGCATTTT.